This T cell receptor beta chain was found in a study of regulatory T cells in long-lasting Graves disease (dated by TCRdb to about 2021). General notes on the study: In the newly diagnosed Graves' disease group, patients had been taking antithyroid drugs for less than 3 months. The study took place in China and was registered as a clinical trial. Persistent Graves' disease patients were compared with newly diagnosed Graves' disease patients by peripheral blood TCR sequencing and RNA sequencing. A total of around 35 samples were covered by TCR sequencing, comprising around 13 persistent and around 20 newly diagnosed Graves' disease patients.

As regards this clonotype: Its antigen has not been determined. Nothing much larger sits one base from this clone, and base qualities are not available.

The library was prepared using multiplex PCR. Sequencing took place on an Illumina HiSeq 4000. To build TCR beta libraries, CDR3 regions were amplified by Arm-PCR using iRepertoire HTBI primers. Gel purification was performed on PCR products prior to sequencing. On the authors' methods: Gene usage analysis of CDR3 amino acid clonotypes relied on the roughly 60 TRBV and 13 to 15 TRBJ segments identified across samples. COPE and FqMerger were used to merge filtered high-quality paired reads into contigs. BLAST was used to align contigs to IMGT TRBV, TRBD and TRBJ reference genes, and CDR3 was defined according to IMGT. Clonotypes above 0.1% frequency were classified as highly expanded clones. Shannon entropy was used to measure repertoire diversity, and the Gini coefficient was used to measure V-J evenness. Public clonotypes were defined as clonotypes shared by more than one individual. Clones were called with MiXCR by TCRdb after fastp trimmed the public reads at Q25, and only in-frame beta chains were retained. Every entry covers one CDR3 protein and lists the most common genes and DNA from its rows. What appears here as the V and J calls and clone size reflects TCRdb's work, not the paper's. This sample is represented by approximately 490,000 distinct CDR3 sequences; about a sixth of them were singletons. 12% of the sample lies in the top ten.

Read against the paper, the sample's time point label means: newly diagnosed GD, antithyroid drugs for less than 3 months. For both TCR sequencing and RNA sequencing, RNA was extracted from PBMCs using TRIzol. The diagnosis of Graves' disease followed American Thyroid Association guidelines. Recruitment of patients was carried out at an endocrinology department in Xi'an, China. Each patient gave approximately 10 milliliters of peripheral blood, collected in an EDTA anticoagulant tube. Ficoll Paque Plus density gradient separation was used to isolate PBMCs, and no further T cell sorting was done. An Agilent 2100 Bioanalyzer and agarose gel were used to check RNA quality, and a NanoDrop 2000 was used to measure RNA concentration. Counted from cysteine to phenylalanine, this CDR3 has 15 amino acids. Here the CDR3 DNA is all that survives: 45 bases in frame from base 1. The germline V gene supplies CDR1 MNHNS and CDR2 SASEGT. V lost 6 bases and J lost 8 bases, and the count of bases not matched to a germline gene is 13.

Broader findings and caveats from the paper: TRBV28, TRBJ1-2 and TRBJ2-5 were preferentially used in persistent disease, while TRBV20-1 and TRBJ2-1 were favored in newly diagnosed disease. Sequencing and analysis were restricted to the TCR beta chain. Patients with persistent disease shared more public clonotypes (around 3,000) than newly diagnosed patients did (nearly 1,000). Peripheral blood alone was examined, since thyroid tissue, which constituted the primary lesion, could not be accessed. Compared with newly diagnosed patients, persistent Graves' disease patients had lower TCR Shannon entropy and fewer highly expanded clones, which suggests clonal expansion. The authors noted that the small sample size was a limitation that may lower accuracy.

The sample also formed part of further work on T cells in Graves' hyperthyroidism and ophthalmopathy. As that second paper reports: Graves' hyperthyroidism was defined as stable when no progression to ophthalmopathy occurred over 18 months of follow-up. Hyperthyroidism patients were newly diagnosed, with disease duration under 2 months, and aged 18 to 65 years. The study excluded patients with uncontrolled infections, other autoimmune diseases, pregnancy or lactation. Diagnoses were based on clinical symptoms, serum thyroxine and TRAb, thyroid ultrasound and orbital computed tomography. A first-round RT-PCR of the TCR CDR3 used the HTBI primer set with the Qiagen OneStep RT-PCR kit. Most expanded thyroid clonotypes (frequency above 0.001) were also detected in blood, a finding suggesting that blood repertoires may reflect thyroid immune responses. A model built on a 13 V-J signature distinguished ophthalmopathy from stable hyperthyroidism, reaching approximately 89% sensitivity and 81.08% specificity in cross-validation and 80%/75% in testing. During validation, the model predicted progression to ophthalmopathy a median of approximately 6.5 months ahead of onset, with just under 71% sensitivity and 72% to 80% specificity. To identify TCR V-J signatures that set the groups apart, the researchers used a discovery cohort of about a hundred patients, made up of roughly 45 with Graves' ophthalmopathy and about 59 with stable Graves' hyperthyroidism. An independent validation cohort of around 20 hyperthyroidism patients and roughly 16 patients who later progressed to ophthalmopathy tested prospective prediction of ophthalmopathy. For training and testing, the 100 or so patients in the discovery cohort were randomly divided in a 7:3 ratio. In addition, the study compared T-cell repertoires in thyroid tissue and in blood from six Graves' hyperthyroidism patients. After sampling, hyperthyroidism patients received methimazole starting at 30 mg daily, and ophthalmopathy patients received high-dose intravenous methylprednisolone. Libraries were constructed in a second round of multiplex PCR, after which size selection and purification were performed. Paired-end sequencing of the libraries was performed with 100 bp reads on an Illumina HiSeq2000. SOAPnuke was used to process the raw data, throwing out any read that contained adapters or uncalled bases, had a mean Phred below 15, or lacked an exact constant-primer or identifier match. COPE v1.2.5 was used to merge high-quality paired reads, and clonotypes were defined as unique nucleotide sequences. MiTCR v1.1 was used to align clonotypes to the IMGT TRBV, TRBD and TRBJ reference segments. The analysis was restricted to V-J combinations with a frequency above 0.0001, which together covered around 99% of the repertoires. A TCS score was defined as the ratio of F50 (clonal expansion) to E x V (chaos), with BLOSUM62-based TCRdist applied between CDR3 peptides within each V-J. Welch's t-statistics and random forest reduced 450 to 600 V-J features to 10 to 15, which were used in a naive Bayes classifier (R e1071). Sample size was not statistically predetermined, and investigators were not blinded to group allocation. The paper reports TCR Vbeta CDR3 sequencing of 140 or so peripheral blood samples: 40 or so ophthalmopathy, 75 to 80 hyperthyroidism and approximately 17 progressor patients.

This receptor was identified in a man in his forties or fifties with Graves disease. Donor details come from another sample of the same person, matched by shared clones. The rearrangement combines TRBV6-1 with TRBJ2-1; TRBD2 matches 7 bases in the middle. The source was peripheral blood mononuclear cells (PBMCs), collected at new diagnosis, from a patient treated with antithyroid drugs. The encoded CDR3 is CASRFLAALGYEQFF. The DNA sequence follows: TGTGCCAGCAGGTTTCTAGCGGCCCTCGGCTATGAGCAGTTCTTC.